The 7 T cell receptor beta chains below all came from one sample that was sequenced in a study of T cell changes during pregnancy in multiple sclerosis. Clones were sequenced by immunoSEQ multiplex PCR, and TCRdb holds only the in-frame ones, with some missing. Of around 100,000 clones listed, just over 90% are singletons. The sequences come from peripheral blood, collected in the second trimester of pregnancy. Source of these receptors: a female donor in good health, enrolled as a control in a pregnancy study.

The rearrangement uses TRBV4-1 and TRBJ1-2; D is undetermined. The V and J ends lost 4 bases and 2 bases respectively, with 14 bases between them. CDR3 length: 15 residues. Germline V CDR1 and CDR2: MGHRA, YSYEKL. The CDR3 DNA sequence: TGCGCCAGCAGCCCTCGGAGAGGGTCCAACTATGGCTACACCTTC. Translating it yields CASSPRRGSNYGYTF.

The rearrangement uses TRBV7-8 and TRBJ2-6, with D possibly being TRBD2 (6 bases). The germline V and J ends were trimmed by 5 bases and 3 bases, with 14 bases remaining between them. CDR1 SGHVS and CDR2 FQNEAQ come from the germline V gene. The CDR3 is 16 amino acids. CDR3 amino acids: CASSPDPGLGANVLTF. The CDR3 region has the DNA TGTGCCAGCAGCCCGGATCCGGGACTTGGGGCCAACGTCCTGACTTTC.

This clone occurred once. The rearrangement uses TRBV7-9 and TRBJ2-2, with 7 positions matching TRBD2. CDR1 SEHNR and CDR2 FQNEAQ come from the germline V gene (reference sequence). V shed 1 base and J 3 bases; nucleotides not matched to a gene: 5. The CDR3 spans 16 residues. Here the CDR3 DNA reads TGTGCCAGCAGCTTAGTGGGGGGGAGATACACCGGGGAGCTGTTTTTT. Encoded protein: CASSLVGGRYTGELFF.

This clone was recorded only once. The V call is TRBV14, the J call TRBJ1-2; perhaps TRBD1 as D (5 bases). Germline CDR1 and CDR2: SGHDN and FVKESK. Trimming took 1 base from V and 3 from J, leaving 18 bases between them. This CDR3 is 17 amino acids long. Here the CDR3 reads CASSQGSRVSSYYGYTF. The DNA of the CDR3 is TGTGCCAGCAGCCAAGGGTCCAGGGTATCCTCCTACTATGGCTACACCTTC.

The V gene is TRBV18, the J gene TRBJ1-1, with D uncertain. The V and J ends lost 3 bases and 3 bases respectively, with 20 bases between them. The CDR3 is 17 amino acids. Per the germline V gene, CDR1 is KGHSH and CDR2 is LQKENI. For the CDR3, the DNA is TGTGCCAGCTCACCCTTCTACACGGTCGGGGTCGACACTGAAGCTTTCTTT. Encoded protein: CASSPFYTVGVDTEAFF.

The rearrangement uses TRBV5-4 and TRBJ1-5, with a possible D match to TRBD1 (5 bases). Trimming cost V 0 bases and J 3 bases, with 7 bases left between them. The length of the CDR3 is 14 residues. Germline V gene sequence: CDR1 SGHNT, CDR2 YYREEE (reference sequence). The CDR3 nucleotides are TGTGCCAGCAGCTTGGGGGGCAACAATCAGCCCCAGCATTTT. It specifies CASSLGGNNQPQHF.

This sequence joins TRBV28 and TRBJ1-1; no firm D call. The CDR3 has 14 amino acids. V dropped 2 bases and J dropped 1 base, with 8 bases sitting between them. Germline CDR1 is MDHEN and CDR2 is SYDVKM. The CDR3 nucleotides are TGTGCCAGCAGTTTAATAGCTCCGAACACTGAAGCTTTCTTT. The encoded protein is CASSLIAPNTEAFF. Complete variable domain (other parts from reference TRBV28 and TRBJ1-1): DVKVTQSSRYLVKRTGEKVFLECVQDMDHENMFWYRQDPGLGLRLIYFSYDVKMKEKGDIPEGYSVSREKKERFSLILESASTNQTSMYLCASSLIAPNTEAFFGQGTRLTVV.